These 5 T cell receptor beta chains were sequenced from one sample in a study of T cell responses to AZD1222 COVID-19 vaccine. Repertoires were generated with immunoSEQ multiplex PCR, while TCRdb's copy carries only in-frame clones and drops some. The sample lists under 150,000 clones, 90% to 95% seen once, with over 2.5% in the top ten. Here the sequenced sample was peripheral blood, taken on day 0 of AZD1222 vaccination. Receptor source: an adult in good health.

This clone turned up a few times. V is TRBV12-3 or TRBV12-4 and J is TRBJ1-6, with D perhaps matching TRBD1 (6 bases). Between the trimmed V and J ends, which lost 10 bases and 14 bases, there was a span of 21 bases. The CDR3 covers 13 residues. The CDR3 loop reads CAIDNVRGETLHF. In DNA form, the CDR3 reads TGTGCCATCGATAACGTAAGGGGGGAAACCCTCCACTTT.

The chain recombines TRBV9 with TRBJ2-3, with a weak D call TRBD2 (6 bases). The CDR3 runs 14 residues. Between the trimmed V and J ends, which lost 3 bases and 6 bases, there was a span of 14 bases. CDR1 is SGDLS, CDR2 YYNGEE, per germline. CDR3 nucleotides: TGTGCCAGCAGCGGGGTAACGGGAGCGGATACGCAGTATTTT. It specifies CASSGVTGADTQYF.

This chain uses TRBV7-9 with TRBJ2-2, with D maybe TRBD2 (6 bases). V was cut by 3 bases and J by 4 bases, with 12 bases left in between. The germline CDR1 and CDR2 sequences are SEHNR and FQNEAQ (reference sequence). The CDR3 sequence is 15 residues long. The CDR3 is CASSFALATTGELFF. Here the CDR3 DNA reads TGTGCCAGCAGCTTTGCCCTAGCGACCACCGGGGAGCTGTTTTTT.

This clone was seen more than once but under ten times. The chain has TRBV6-2 or TRBV6-3 and TRBJ2-6; D possibly matches TRBD1 or TRBD2 (5 bases each). V gave up 4 bases and J gave up 5 bases, with 12 bases separating them. The germline gives CDR1 MNHEY, CDR2 SVGEGT. The CDR3 extends over 15 amino acids. DNA for the CDR3: TGTGCCAGCAGTTTACGGGACGTTAGGGCCAACGTCCTGACTTTC. Amino acid sequence: CASSLRDVRANVLTF.

J is TRBJ1-1 and V is TRBV9; the D gene is possibly TRBD1 (6 bases). Germline-derived CDR1 and CDR2 are SGDLS and YYNGEE. V lost 0 bases and J lost 1, with 16 bases in between. CDR3 size: 17 residues. CDR3 DNA sequence: TGTGCCAGCAGCGTAGCCAGGGGCCCATCTAGGAACACTGAAGCTTTCTTT. Its protein is CASSVARGPSRNTEAFF.